The rows below give T cell receptor beta chains drawn from one sample of a study of blood T cells in healthy people across ages. One entry per CDR3 protein, called by TCRdb with MiXCR from the 5' RACE reads. There are about 1.6 million distinct CDR3 sequences in the sample; approximately 32% occur only once, and about 11% lies in the top ten. Sample: blood. These TCRs come from a woman in her twenties or thirties in good health. The CDR3 runs from the conserved cysteine through the conserved F or W. A D gene is named only where the DNA matches it firmly. The size entry is marked missing in some rows and otherwise reads once, few, many or a size class.

v_gene	j_gene	abundance	d_gene	CDR3nt	CDR3aa
TRBV5-6	TRBJ1-1	.	TRBD1	TGTGCCAGCAGCTCGGGACAGGTGACGAACACTGAAGCTTTCTTT	CASSSGQVTNTEAFF
TRBV28	TRBJ1-2	.	.	TGTGCCAGCAGTCGATGGACGGGAGCTAACTATGGCTACACCTTC	CASSRWTGANYGYTF
TRBV7-8	TRBJ2-7	.	TRBD2	TGTGCCAGCAGCCCCGGACTAGCGGGAGATCACGGAACCTACGAGCAGTACTTC	CASSPGLAGDHGTYEQYF
TRBV28	TRBJ2-3	few	.	TGTGCCAGCAGCCTCAGCGGGTCCGGCCCAGATACGCAGTATTTT	CASSLSGSGPDTQYF
TRBV12-3/TRBV12-4	TRBJ1-5	.	.	TGTGCCAGCAGTTTTGGCAGGGACCATCAGCCCCAGCATTTT	CASSFGRDHQPQHF
TRBV20-1	TRBJ1-1	few	.	TGCAGTGCTAGAGATTTAGCACAGGGCACTGAAGCTTTCTTT	CSARDLAQGTEAFF
TRBV7-2	TRBJ2-1	many	.	TGTGCCAGCAGCCTAGCAGGGGTGAATGAGCAGTTCTTC	CASSLAGVNEQFF
TRBV7-2	TRBJ2-3	.	TRBD2	TGTGCCAGCAGCTACGGGACTAGCGAGGGGCAGTATTTT	CASSYGTSEGQYF
TRBV2	TRBJ1-5	.	.	TGTGCCAGCAAGAAAAGCCCTTCCAACAATCAGCCCCAGCATTTT	CASKKSPSNNQPQHF
TRBV20-1	TRBJ2-7	few	.	TGCAGTGCTGATGCTTGGGACGAGCAGTACTTC	CSADAWDEQYF
TRBV5-4	TRBJ2-5	few	.	TGTGCCAGCAGCGGGGGGGACATCATCAAAGAGACCCAGTACTTC	CASSGGDIIKETQYF
TRBV4-1	TRBJ2-1	.	TRBD2	TGCGCCAGCAGCCAAGAATTGATGGGCGGGGGGGCCTCTTACAATGAGCAGTTCTTC	CASSQELMGGGASYNEQFF
TRBV11-1	TRBJ2-1	few	TRBD2	TGTGCCAGCAGCCCCCGGATGGGTGGCGGGGGTAGAAACAATGAGCAGTTCTTC	CASSPRMGGGGRNNEQFF
TRBV10-3	TRBJ2-3	few	.	TGTGCCATCAGAAGTAGCGGAGTTAGCACAGATACGCAGTATTTT	CAIRSSGVSTDTQYF
TRBV5-1	TRBJ2-1	.	.	TGCGCCAGCAGCTTGGTGGTAGCGGAATACGATGAGCAGTTCTTC	CASSLVVAEYDEQFF
TRBV15	TRBJ1-2	.	.	TGTGCCACCAGCAGAGAAAACAGGGCTAACTATGGCTACACCTTC	CATSRENRANYGYTF
TRBV5-1	TRBJ1-2	many	.	TGCGCCAGCAGCTCGACTGGCGCGGGTTATGGCTACACCTTC	CASSSTGAGYGYTF
TRBV20-1	TRBJ2-1	.	.	TGCAGTGCTAGAGAAACTGTAGGAGGGGAGAGCTCCTACAATGAGCAGTTCTTC	CSARETVGGESSYNEQFF
TRBV7-9	TRBJ2-5	.	TRBD1	TGTGCCAGCAGCTCGACAGGGGCGGAAGAGACCCAGTACTTC	CASSSTGAEETQYF
TRBV11-2	TRBJ2-3	.	.	TGTGCCAGCAGCTTAGAGCAGCCGTGGGGAAGGGATACTAGCACAGATACGCAGTATTTT	CASSLEQPWGRDTSTDTQYF
TRBV12-3/TRBV12-4	TRBJ1-5	.	TRBD1	TGTGCCAGCAGTCCTCGGACAGGGCAGCAGCCCCAGCATTTT	CASSPRTGQQPQHF
TRBV13	TRBJ2-1	.	TRBD2	TGTGCCAGCAGCTTAACTAGCGGAAAGAGCTCCTACAATGAGCAGTTCTTC	CASSLTSGKSSYNEQFF
TRBV11-2	TRBJ2-3	few	TRBD2	TGTGCCAGCAGCACAGGGGTCGCTAGCGGGGGAGGGGACCCACACACAGATACGCAGTATTTT	CASSTGVASGGGDPHTDTQYF
TRBV27	TRBJ2-5	.	TRBD1	TGTGCCAGCAGTCCGTGGACAGGGGGCTTAGAGACCCAGTACTTC	CASSPWTGGLETQYF
TRBV29-1	TRBJ2-1	.	.	TGCAGCGTCATCGGGACCGCCGGAGGAGGCTCCTACAATGAGCAGTTCTTC	CSVIGTAGGGSYNEQFF
TRBV18	TRBJ2-7	few	.	TGTGCCAGCTCAGGAATCGGAACCTGCGAGCAGTACTTC	CASSGIGTCEQYF
TRBV29-1	TRBJ2-3	few	TRBD2	TGCAGCGTCGTACTAGCGGGAGGGCCCCGCACAGATACGCAGTATTTT	CSVVLAGGPRTDTQYF
TRBV7-2	TRBJ2-1	few	TRBD2	TGTGCCAGCAGCTTAGGGGGAGGGACTACTGAGCAGTTCTTC	CASSLGGGTTEQFF
TRBV10-3	TRBJ2-1	many	TRBD2	TGTGCCATCAAAGGGACTAGCGGGGGGCACAATGAGCAGTTCTTC	CAIKGTSGGHNEQFF
TRBV3-1	TRBJ1-2	.	.	TGTGCCAGCAGCCAAGGCAGGAGTAATGGCTACACCTTC	CASSQGRSNGYTF
TRBV20-1	TRBJ2-2	.	TRBD2	TGCAGTGCTAGAGATCCTAGCGGGAGTAACACCGGGGAGCTGTTTTTT	CSARDPSGSNTGELFF
TRBV4-1	TRBJ2-1	many	TRBD2	TGCGCCAGCAGCCAACCAGCGGGGGCCAATGAGCAGTTCTTC	CASSQPAGANEQFF
TRBV5-1	TRBJ2-7	few	TRBD1	TGCGCCAGCAGCAGGGGACAGGGCCCCTCCTACGAGCAGTACTTC	CASSRGQGPSYEQYF
TRBV4-2	TRBJ2-3	few	.	TGTGCCAGCAGCCAAGATAACGAGCGAGGTACGCAGTATTTT	CASSQDNERGTQYF
TRBV5-1	TRBJ2-3	.	TRBD2	TGCGCCAGCAGCGCCCGTGAGGGCGGGGGGACCGATACGCAGTATTTT	CASSAREGGGTDTQYF
TRBV4-1	TRBJ1-1	.	TRBD1	TGCGCCAGCAGCCACCACCGACAGGGGAGGGGGGACACTGAAGCTTTCTTT	CASSHHRQGRGDTEAFF
TRBV7-3	TRBJ2-2	.	TRBD2	TGTGCCAGCAGCCCTAGCGGGGGGGAAATCACCGGGGAGCTGTTTTTT	CASSPSGGEITGELFF
TRBV20-1	TRBJ2-1	few	TRBD2	TGCAGTGCTAGAGTGGGGGGAGGGCCTAGGGGAGAGCAGTTCTTC	CSARVGGGPRGEQFF
TRBV6-5	TRBJ2-7	.	.	TGTGGGAACCGGGACGGCCCCTACGAGCAGTACTTC	CGNRDGPYEQYF
TRBV3-1	TRBJ2-7	.	TRBD2	TGTGCCAGCAGCCAAGTGGGGAGGGCGGGAGCAAGGTCTTACGAGCAGTACTTC	CASSQVGRAGARSYEQYF
TRBV12-3/TRBV12-4	TRBJ1-1	few	.	TGTGCCAGCAAGGCGTTGAACACTGAAGCTTTCTTT	CASKALNTEAFF
TRBV20-1	TRBJ1-2	few	TRBD1	TGCAGTGCTAGTTCGACAGGGTACTATGGCTGCACCTTC	CSASSTGYYGCTF
TRBV29-1	TRBJ2-1	many	TRBD2	TGCAGCGCCGCCGGGACTAGCGACCACAATGAGCAGTTCTTC	CSAAGTSDHNEQFF
TRBV7-9	TRBJ1-1	few	.	TGTGCCAGCAGCTTAGGACTACGGCGAGCTTTCTTT	CASSLGLRRAFF
TRBV20-1	TRBJ2-3	.	.	TGCAGTGCCCTGGTGGGGGGGCGGGCAGATACGCAGTATTTT	CSALVGGRADTQYF
TRBV6-1	TRBJ2-5	.	TRBD1	TGTGCCAGCACCAGGGGGATCGGAGAGACCCAGTACTTC	CASTRGIGETQYF
TRBV2	TRBJ1-4	.	.	TGTGCCAGCCGCTACCCTGGGACGGGGCTTAATGAAAAACTGTTTTTT	CASRYPGTGLNEKLFF
TRBV4-1	TRBJ2-5	few	TRBD1	TGCGCCAGCAGCCAAGTCCCAGACAGGGAGCAAGAGACCCAGTACTTC	CASSQVPDREQETQYF
TRBV7-2	TRBJ2-3	few	TRBD2	TGTGCCAGCAGCTACCCAACTAGCGGGAGGGCCGTAGGGGGTACGCAGTATTTT	CASSYPTSGRAVGGTQYF